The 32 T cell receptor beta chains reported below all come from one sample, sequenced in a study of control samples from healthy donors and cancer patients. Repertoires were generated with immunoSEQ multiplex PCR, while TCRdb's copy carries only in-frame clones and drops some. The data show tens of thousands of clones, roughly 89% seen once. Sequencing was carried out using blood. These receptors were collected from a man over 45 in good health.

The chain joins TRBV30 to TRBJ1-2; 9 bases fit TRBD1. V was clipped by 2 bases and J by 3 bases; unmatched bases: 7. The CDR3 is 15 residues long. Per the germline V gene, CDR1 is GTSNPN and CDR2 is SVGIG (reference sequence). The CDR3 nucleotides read TGTGCCTGGAGTCTCGGGACAGGGAATGACTATGGCTACACCTTC. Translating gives CAWSLGTGNDYGYTF. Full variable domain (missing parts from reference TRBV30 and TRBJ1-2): SQTIHQWPATLVQPVGSPLSLECTVEGTSNPNLYWYRQAAGRGLQLLFYSVGIGQISSEVPQNLSASRPQDRQFILSSKKLLLSDSGFYLCAWSLGTGNDYGYTFGSGTRLTVV.

The CDR3 DNA reads TGTGCCAGCAGCCCCGATCTTAGTAAGGGAAACACCATATATTTT. Translating it yields CASSPDLSKGNTIYF. This sequence joins TRBV7-6 and TRBJ1-3, with D unclear. The germline V gene has CDR1 SGHVS and CDR2 FNYEAQ. Trimming took 5 bases from V and 4 from J, leaving 15 bases between them. This CDR3 has 15 amino acids.

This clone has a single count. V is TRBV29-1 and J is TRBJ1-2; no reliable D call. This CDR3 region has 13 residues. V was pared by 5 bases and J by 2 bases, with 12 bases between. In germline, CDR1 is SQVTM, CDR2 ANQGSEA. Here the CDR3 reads CSVRGRQNYGYTF. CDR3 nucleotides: TGCAGCGTTAGAGGGAGGCAGAACTATGGCTACACCTTC.

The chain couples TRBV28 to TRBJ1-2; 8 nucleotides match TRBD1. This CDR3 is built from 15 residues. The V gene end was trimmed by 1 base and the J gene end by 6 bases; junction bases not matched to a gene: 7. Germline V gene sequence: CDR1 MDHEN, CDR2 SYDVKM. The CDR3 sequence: CASSLSGRGLDGYTF. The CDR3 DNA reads TGTGCCAGCAGTTTATCGGGCAGGGGGCTGGATGGCTACACCTTC.

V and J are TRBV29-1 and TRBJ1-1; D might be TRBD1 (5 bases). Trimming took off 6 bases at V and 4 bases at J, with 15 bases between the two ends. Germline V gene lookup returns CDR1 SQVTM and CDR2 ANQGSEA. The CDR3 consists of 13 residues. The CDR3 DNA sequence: TGCAGCGTCGGGGCCTCACGAAGCACTGAAGCTTTCTTT. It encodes CSVGASRSTEAFF.

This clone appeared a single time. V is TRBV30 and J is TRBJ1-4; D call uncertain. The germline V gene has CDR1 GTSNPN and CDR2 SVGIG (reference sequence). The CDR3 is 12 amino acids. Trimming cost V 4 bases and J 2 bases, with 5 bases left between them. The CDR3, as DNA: TGTGCCTGGACAGTCACTAATGAAAAACTGTTTTTT. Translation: CAWTVTNEKLFF. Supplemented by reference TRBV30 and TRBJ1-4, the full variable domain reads SQTIHQWPATLVQPVGSPLSLECTVEGTSNPNLYWYRQAAGRGLQLLFYSVGIGQISSEVPQNLSASRPQDRQFILSSKKLLLSDSGFYLCAWTVTNEKLFFGSGTQLSVL.

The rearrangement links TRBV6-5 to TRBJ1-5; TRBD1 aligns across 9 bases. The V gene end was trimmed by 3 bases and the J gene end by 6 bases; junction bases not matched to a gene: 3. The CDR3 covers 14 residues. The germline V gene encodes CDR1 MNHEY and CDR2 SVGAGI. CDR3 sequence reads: CASSYRQGGQPQHF. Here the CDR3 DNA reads TGTGCCAGCAGTTATCGACAGGGGGGTCAGCCCCAGCATTTT.

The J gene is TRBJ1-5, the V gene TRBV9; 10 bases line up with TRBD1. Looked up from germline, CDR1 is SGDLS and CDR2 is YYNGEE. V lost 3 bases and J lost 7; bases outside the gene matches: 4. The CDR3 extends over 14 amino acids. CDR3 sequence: CASSATGGEQPQHF. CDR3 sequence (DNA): TGTGCCAGCAGCGCGACAGGGGGCGAACAGCCCCAGCATTTT.

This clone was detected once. The CDR3 DNA follows: TGTGCCACCAGCGAGCGACAGAACTATGGCTACACCTTC. Translation gives CATSERQNYGYTF. The V and J genes are TRBV15 and TRBJ1-2, with a possible D match to TRBD1 (5 bases). Germline CDR1 reads LNHNV; CDR2 reads YYDKDF (reference sequence). V was clipped by 5 bases and J by 2 bases, with 9 bases between them. The CDR3 has 13 residues.

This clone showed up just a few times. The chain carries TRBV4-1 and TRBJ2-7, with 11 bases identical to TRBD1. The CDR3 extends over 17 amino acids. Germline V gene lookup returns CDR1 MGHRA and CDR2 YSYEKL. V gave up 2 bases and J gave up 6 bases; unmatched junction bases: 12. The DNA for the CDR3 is TGCGCCAGCAGCCAAAATCAGCGGACAGGGGGCGGGGTCGAGCAGTACTTC. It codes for CASSQNQRTGGGVEQYF.

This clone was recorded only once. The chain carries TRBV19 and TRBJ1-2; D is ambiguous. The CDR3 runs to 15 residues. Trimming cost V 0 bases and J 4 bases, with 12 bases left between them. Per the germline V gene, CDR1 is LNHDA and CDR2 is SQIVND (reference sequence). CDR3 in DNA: TGTGCCAGTAGTATAGATAAGACGGGCGTCTATGGCTACACCTTC. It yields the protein CASSIDKTGVYGYTF.

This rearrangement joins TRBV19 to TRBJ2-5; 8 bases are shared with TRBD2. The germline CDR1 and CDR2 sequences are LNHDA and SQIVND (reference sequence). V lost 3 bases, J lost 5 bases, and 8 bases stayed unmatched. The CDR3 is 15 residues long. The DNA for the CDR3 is TGTGCCAGTAGTATGACCGGGACTAGAGGGGAGACCCAGTACTTC. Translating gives CASSMTGTRGETQYF.

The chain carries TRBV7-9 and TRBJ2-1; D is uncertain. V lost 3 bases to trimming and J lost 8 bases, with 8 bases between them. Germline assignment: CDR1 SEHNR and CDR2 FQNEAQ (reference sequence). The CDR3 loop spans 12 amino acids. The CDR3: CASSFPMHEQFF. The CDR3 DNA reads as TGTGCCAGCAGCTTCCCTATGCATGAGCAGTTCTTC.

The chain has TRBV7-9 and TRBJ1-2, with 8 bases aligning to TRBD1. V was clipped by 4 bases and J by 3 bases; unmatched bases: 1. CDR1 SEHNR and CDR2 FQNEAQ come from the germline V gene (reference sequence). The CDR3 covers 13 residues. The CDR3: CASSSTGDYGYTF. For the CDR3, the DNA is TGTGCCAGCAGCTCGACAGGGGACTATGGCTACACCTTC.

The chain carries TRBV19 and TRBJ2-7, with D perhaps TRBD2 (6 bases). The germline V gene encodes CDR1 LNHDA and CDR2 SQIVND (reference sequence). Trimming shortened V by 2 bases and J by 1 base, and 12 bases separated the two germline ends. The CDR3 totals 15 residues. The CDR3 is CASSIISGRSYEQYF. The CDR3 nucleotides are TGTGCCAGTAGTATAATTTCCGGGAGATCCTACGAGCAGTACTTC.

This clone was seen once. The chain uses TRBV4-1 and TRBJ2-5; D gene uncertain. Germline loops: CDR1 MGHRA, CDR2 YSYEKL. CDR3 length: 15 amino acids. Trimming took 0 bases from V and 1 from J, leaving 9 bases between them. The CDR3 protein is CASSQEGPTQETQYF. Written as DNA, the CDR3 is TGCGCCAGCAGCCAAGAGGGCCCAACCCAAGAGACCCAGTACTTC.

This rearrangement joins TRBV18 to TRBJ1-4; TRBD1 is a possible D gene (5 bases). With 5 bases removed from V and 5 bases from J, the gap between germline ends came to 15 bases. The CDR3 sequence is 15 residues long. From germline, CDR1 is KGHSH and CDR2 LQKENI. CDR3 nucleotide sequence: TGTGCCAGCTCATCCACAGGTGCCCCAAATGAAAAACTGTTTTTT. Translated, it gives CASSSTGAPNEKLFF.

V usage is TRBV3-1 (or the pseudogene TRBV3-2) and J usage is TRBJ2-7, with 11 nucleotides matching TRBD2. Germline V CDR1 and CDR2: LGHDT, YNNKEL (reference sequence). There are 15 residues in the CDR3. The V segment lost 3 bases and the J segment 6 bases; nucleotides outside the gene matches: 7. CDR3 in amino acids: CASSQFTSGGLEQYF. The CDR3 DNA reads TGTGCCAGCAGCCAGTTTACTAGCGGGGGTCTCGAGCAGTACTTC.

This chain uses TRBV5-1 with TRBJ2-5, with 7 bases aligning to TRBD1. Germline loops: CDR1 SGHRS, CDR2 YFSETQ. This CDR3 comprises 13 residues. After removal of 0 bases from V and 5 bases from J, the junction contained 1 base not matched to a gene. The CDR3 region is CASSLVGGETQYF. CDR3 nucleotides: TGCGCCAGCAGCTTGGTAGGGGGCGAGACCCAGTACTTC. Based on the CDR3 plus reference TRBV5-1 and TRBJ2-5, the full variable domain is KAGVTQTPRYLIKTRGQQVTLSCSPISGHRSVSWYQQTPGQGLQFLFEYFSETQRNKGNFPGRFSGRQFSNSRSEMNVSTLELGDSALYLCASSLVGGETQYFGPGTRLLVL.

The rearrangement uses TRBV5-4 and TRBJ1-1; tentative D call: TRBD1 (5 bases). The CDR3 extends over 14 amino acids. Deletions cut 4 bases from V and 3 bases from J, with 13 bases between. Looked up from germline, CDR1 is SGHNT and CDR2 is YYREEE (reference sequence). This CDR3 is CASSGLGRHTEAFF. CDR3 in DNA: TGTGCCAGCAGCGGCCTGGGACGTCACACTGAAGCTTTCTTT. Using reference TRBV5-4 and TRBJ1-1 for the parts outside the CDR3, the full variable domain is ETGVTQSPTHLIKTRGQQVTLRCSSQSGHNTVSWYQQALGQGPQFIFQYYREEENGRGNFPPRFSGLQFPNYSSELNVNALELDDSALYLCASSGLGRHTEAFFGQGTRLTVV.

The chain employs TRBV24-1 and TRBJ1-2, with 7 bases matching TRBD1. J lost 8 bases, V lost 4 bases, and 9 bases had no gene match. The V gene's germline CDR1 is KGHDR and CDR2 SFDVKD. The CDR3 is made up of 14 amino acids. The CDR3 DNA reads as TGTGCCACCAGTGAACGGGACAGACGTCTGGGCTACACCTTC. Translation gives CATSERDRRLGYTF.

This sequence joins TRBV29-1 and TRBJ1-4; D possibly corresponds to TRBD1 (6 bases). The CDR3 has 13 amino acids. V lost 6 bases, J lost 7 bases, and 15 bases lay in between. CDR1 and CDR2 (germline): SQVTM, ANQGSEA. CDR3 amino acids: CSVTGFDTEKLFF. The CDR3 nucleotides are TGCAGCGTCACAGGGTTTGATACTGAAAAACTGTTTTTT.

In DNA, the CDR3 is TGTGCCATCAGTGAGTTTAGTCCCAATCAGCCCCAGCATTTT. This gives the protein CAISEFSPNQPQHF. The V gene is TRBV10-3, the J gene TRBJ1-5, with D unclear. V dropped 1 base and J dropped 3 bases, with 7 bases sitting between them. Germline lookup yields CDR1 ENHRY and CDR2 SYGVKD. The CDR3 covers 14 residues.

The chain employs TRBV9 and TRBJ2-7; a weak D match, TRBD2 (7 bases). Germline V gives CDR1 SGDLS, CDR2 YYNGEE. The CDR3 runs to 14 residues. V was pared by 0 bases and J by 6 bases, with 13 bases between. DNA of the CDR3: TGTGCCAGCAGCGTAGTGGGGGGGGCAACCGAGCAGTACTTC. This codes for CASSVVGGATEQYF.

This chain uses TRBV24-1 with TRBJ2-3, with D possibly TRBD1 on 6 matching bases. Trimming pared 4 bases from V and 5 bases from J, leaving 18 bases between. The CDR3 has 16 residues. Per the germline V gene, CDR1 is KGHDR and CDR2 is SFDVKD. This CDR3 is CATSDPPTGPGDTQYF. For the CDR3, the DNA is TGTGCCACCAGTGACCCCCCTACAGGGCCGGGAGATACGCAGTATTTT.

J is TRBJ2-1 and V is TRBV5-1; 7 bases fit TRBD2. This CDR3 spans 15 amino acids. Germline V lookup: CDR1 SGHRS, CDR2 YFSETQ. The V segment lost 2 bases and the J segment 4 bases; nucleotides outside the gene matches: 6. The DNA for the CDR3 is TGCGCCAGCAGCTTAGGTCCAGCGGGGTACAATGAGCAGTTCTTC. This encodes CASSLGPAGYNEQFF.

The CDR3 sequence: CASSSGLANNEQFF. The CDR3 DNA reads TGTGCCAGTTCGAGCGGACTAGCAAACAATGAGCAGTTCTTC. The chain links TRBV19 to TRBJ2-1; TRBD2 aligns across 8 bases. The trim removed 8 bases at V and 5 bases at J, leaving 8 bases unmatched. The CDR3 runs 14 residues. Germline values: CDR1 LNHDA, CDR2 SQIVND (reference sequence).

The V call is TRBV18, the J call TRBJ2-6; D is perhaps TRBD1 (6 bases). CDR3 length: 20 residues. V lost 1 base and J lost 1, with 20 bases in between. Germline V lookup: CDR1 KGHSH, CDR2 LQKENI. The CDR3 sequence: CASSPRGQLFTYSGANVLTF. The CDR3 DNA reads TGTGCCAGCTCACCACGTGGACAGCTTTTCACATATTCTGGGGCCAACGTCCTGACTTTC.

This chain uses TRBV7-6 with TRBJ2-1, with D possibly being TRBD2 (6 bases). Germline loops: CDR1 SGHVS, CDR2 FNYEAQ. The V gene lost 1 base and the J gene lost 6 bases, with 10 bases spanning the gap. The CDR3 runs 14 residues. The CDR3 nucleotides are TGTGCCAGCAGCTTAGTTGGGACTGGCAATGAGCAGTTCTTC. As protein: CASSLVGTGNEQFF.

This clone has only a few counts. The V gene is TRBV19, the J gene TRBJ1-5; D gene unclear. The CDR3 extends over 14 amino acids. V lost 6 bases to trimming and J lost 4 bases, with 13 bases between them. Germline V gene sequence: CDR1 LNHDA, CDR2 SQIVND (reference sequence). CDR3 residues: CASRPRSSNQPQHF. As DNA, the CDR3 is TGTGCCAGTAGGCCAAGGTCCTCTAATCAGCCCCAGCATTTT. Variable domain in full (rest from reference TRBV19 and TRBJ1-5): DGGITQSPKYLFRKEGQNVTLSCEQNLNHDAMYWYRQDPGQGLRLIYYSQIVNDFQKGDIAEGYSVSREKKESFPLTVTSAQKNPTAFYLCASRPRSSNQPQHFGDGTRLSIL.

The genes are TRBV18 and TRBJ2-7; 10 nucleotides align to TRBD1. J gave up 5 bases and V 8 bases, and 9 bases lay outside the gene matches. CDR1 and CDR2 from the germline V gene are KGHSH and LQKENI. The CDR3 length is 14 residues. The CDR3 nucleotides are TGTGCCAGCCGGGTCGGTGGGACAGGGGACGAGCAGTACTTC. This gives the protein CASRVGGTGDEQYF.

The CDR3 sequence: CASSQSTDTQYF. CDR3 coding DNA: TGTGCCAGCAGCCAAAGCACAGATACGCAGTATTTT. V is TRBV3-1 (or the pseudogene TRBV3-2) and J is TRBJ2-3; D unclear. There are 12 residues in the CDR3. Per the germline V gene, CDR1 is LGHDT and CDR2 is YNNKEL (reference sequence). Trimming stripped 2 bases from V and 0 bases from J, with 0 bases between.